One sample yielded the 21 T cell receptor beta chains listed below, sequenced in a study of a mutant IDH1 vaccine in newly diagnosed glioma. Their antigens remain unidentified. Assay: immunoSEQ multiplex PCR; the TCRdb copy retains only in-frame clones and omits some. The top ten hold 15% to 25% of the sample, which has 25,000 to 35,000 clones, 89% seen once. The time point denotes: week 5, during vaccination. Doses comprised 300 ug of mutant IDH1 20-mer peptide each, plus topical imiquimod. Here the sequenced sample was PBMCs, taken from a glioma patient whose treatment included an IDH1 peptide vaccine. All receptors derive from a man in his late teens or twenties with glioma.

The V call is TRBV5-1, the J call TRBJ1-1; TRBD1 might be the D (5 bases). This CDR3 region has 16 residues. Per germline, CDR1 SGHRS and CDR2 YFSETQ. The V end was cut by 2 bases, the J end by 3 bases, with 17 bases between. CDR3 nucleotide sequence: TGCGCCAGCAGCTTTGGGGGGGGTAGGAGTTACACTGAAGCTTTCTTT. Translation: CASSFGGGRSYTEAFF.

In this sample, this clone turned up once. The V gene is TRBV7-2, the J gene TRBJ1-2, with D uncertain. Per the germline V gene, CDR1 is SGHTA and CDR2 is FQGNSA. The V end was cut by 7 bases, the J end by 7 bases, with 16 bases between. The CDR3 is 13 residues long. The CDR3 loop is CASTTDPASGYTF. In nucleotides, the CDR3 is TGTGCCAGCACTACGGACCCTGCCAGTGGCTACACCTTC.

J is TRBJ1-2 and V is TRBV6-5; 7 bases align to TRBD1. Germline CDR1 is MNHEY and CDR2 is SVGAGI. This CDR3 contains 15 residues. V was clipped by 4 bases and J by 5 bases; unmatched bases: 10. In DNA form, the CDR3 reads TGTGCCAGCAGTTCGGGGCAGGGGGGGAAGTATGGCTACACCTTC. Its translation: CASSSGQGGKYGYTF.

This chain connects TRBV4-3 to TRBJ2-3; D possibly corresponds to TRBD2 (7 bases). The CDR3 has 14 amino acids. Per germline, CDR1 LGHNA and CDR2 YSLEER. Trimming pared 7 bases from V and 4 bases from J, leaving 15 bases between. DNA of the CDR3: TGCGCCAGCAAGGAGGGGGAGGGGTCAGATACGCAGTATTTT. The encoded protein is CASKEGEGSDTQYF.

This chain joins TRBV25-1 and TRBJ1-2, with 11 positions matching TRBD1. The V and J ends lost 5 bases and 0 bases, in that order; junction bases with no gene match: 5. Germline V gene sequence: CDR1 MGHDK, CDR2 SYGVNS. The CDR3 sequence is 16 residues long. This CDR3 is CASSLGQGASNYGYTF. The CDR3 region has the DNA TGTGCCAGCAGTCTCGGACAGGGGGCCTCTAACTATGGCTACACCTTC.

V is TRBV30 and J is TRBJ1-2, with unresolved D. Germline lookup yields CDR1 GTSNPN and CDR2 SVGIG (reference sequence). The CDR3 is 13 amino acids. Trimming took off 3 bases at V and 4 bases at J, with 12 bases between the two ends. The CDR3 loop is CAWRPASTYGYTF. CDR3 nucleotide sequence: TGTGCCTGGAGACCGGCCAGCACCTATGGCTACACCTTC.

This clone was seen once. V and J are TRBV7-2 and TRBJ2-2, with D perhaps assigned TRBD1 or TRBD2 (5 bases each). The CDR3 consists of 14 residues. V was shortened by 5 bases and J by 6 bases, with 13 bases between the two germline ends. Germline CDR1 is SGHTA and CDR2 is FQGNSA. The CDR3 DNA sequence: TGTGCCAGCAGCCCGGGACCTTCGGCCGGGGAGCTGTTTTTT. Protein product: CASSPGPSAGELFF.

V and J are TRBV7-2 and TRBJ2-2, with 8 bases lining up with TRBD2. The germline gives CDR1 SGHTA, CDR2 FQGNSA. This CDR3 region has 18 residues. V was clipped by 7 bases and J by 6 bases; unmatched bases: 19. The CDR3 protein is CASTPVGTAGVGPGELFF. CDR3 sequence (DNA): TGTGCCAGCACCCCAGTCGGTACAGCGGGAGTGGGACCCGGGGAGCTGTTTTTT. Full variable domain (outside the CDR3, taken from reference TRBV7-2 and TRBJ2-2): GAGVSQSPSNKVTEKGKDVELRCDPISGHTALYWYRQSLGQGLEFLIYFQGNSAPDKSGLPSDRFSAERTGGSVSTLTIQRTQQEDSAVYLCASTPVGTAGVGPGELFFGEGSRLTVL.

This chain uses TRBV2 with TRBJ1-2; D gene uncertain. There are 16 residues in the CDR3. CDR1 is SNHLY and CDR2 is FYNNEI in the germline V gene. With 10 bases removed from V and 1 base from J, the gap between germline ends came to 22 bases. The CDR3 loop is CATKPEALTFNYGYTF. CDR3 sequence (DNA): TGTGCCACCAAGCCGGAGGCCCTAACTTTTAACTATGGCTACACCTTC.

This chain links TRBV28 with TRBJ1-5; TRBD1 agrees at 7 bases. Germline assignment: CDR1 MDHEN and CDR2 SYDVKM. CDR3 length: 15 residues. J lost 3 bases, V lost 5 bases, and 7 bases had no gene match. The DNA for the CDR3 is TGTGCCAGCAGTACGTCAGGGGGTGCCAATCAGCCCCAGCATTTT. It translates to CASSTSGGANQPQHF.

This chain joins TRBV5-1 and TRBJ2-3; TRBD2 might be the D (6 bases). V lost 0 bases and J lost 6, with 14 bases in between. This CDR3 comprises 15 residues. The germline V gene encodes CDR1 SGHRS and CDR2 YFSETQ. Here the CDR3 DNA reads TGCGCCAGCAGCTTGGAGGGGACTGCCCCTGATACGCAGTATTTT. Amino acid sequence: CASSLEGTAPDTQYF.

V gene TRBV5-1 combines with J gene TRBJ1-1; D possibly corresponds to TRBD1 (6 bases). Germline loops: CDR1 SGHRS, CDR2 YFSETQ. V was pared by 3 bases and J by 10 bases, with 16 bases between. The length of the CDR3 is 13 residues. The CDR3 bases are TGCGCCAGCAGCTCAGACAGGTTACAATTAGCTTTCTTT. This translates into CASSSDRLQLAFF.

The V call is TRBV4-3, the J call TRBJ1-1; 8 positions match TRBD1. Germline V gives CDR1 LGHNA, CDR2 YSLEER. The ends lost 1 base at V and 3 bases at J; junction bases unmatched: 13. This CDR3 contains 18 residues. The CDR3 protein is CASSQVPTGGEGDTEAFF. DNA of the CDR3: TGCGCCAGCAGCCAAGTACCAACAGGGGGTGAGGGGGACACTGAAGCTTTCTTT.

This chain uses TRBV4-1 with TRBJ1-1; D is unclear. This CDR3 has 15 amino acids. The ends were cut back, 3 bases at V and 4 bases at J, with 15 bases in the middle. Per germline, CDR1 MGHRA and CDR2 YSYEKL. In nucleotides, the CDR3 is TGCGCCAGCAGCCAGTTGATCCTTGATGGCACTGAAGCTTTCTTT. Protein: CASSQLILDGTEAFF.

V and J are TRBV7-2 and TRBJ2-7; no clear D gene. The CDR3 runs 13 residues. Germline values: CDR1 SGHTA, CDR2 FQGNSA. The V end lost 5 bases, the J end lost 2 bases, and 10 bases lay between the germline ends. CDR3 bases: TGTGCCAGCAGCCCCGACGGCCCCTACGAGCAGTACTTC. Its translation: CASSPDGPYEQYF. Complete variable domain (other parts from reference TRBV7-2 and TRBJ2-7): GAGVSQSPSNKVTEKGKDVELRCDPISGHTALYWYRQSLGQGLEFLIYFQGNSAPDKSGLPSDRFSAERTGGSVSTLTIQRTQQEDSAVYLCASSPDGPYEQYFGPGTRLTVT.

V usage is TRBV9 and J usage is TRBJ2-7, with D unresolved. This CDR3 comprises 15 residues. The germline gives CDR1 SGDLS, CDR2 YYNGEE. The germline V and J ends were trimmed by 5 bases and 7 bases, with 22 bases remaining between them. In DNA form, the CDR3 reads TGTGCCAGCAGTCCTACATGGGCCCAATCCGGTGAGCAGTACTTC. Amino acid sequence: CASSPTWAQSGEQYF.

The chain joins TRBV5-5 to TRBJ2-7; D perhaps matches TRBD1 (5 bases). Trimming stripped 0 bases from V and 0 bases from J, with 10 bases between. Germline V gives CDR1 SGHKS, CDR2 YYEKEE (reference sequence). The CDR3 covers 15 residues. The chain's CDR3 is CASSLGGWSSYEQYF. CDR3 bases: TGTGCCAGCAGCTTGGGGGGCTGGAGCTCCTACGAGCAGTACTTC.

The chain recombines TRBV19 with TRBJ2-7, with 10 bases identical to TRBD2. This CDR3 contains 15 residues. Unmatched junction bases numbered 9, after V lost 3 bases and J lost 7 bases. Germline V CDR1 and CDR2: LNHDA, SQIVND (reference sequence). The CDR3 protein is CASSIGLAGEVEQYF. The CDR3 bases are TGTGCCAGTAGTATTGGGCTAGCGGGAGAGGTGGAGCAGTACTTC.

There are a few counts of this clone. The CDR3 region has the DNA TGCGCCAGCAGCCAATATCTAGCGGCTGGGGCCAACGTCCTGACTTTC. It yields the protein CASSQYLAAGANVLTF. This chain joins TRBV4-3 and TRBJ2-6; TRBD2 matches at 7 bases. Looked up from germline, CDR1 is LGHNA and CDR2 is YSLEER. V shed 2 bases, J shed 2 bases, and the junction held 3 bases outside the gene matches. The CDR3 length is 16 residues.

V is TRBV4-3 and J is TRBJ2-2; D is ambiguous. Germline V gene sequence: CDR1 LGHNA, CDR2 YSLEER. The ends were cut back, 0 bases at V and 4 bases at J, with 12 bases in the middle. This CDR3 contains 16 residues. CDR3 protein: CASSQDPLRPTGELFF. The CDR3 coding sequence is TGCGCCAGCAGCCAAGATCCCCTGAGGCCCACCGGGGAGCTGTTTTTT.

The CDR3: CACRLVARYNSPLHF. CDR3 in DNA: TGTGCCTGCCGGTTGGTGGCGCGCTATAATTCACCCCTCCACTTT. V gene TRBV6-5 combines with J gene TRBJ1-6; D remains ambiguous. Per the germline V gene, CDR1 is MNHEY and CDR2 is SVGAGI. The CDR3 extends over 15 amino acids. Trimming stripped 11 bases from V and 3 bases from J, with 17 bases between.